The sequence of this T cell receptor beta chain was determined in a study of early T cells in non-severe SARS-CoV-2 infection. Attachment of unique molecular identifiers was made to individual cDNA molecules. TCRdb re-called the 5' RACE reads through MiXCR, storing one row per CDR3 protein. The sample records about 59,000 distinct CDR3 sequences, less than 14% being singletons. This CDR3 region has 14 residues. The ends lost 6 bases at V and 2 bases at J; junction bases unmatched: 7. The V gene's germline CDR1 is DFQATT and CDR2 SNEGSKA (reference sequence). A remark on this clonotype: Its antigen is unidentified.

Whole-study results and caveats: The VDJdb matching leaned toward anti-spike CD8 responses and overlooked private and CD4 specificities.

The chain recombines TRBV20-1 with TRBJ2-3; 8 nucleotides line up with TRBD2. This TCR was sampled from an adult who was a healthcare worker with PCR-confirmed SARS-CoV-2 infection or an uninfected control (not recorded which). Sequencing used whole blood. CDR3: CSAAGGGITDTQYF. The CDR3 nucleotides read TGCAGTGCGGCAGGCGGGGGGATCACAGATACGCAGTATTTT.